These 12 T cell receptor beta chains were all obtained from the same sample, sequenced in a study of blood T cell repertoires in COVID-19. TCRdb keeps only in-frame clones here, not all; method: immunoSEQ multiplex PCR. Of about 90,000 clones listed, 80% are singletons. The specimen was peripheral blood. Source of these receptors: a woman in her 70s with acute or convalescent COVID-19.

This chain joins TRBV27 and TRBJ2-1, with D unresolved. From germline, CDR1 is MNHEY and CDR2 SMNVEV (reference sequence). The V and J ends lost 8 bases and 9 bases respectively, with 11 bases between them. CDR3 size: 11 residues. CDR3 protein: CASFGRGEQFF. In DNA form, the CDR3 reads TGTGCCAGCTTCGGCCGCGGTGAGCAGTTCTTC.

The V and J genes are TRBV7-9 and TRBJ1-1; TRBD1 matches at 8 bases. The V segment lost 0 bases and the J segment 3 bases; nucleotides outside the gene matches: 3. The CDR3 consists of 15 residues. Per germline, CDR1 SEHNR and CDR2 FQNEAQ (reference sequence). CDR3 in amino acids: CASSLATGGDTEAFF. In nucleotides, the CDR3 is TGTGCCAGCAGCTTAGCTACAGGGGGAGACACTGAAGCTTTCTTT.

The chain uses TRBV29-1 and TRBJ1-1; no definite D call. The CDR3 contains 11 residues. Germline CDR1 reads SQVTM; CDR2 reads ANQGSEA. V lost 7 bases and J 4 bases, leaving 10 bases between the germline ends. In nucleotides, the CDR3 is TGCAGCGCACCGGGAGGCACTGAAGCTTTCTTT. This gives the protein CSAPGGTEAFF.

This chain links TRBV19 with TRBJ1-1, with D possibly TRBD1 on 5 matching bases. The CDR3 loop spans 14 amino acids. CDR1 LNHDA and CDR2 SQIVND come from the germline V gene (reference sequence). V lost 6 bases to trimming and J lost 5 bases, with 16 bases between them. CDR3 sequence: CASSTTRGWTEAFF. The DNA of the CDR3 is TGTGCCAGTAGCACAACAAGGGGATGGACTGAAGCTTTCTTT.

This sequence joins TRBV7-3 and TRBJ2-3; possibly TRBD2 for D (6 bases). Germline V gene lookup returns CDR1 SGHTA and CDR2 FQGTGA. Trimming removed 8 bases at V and 4 bases at J, with 16 bases between. The CDR3 extends over 14 amino acids. In nucleotides, the CDR3 is TGTGCCAGCGGGAAGGGCGGGATGCCAGATACGCAGTATTTT. This gives the protein CASGKGGMPDTQYF.

The chain has TRBV30 and TRBJ2-5; D may be TRBD2 (6 bases). The germline V and J ends were trimmed by 2 bases and 4 bases, with 17 bases remaining between them. In germline, CDR1 is GTSNPN, CDR2 SVGIG (reference sequence). There are 15 residues in the CDR3. CDR3 sequence: CAWSISGSYLETQYF. In DNA form, the CDR3 reads TGTGCCTGGAGTATTAGCGGTTCCTACCTAGAGACCCAGTACTTC.

The table lists this clone with a few counts. This chain links TRBV2 with TRBJ1-5; the D gene is possibly TRBD1 (6 bases). Trimming took off 2 bases at V and 7 bases at J, with 12 bases between the two ends. CDR3 length: 14 residues. CDR1 is SNHLY and CDR2 is FYNNEI in the germline V gene. DNA for the CDR3: TGTGCCAGCAGTGAAAGGGGGGGGGAACAGCCCCAGCATTTT. Translation gives CASSERGGEQPQHF.

The chain uses TRBV10-3 and TRBJ2-4; TRBD2 might be the D (6 bases). The CDR3 covers 15 residues. Trimming stripped 4 bases from V and 2 bases from J, with 12 bases between. The V gene's germline CDR1 is ENHRY and CDR2 SYGVKD. The CDR3 loop is CAISASGVSKNIQYF. In DNA, the CDR3 is TGTGCCATCAGTGCCTCGGGGGTGTCCAAAAACATTCAGTACTTC.

This rearrangement joins TRBV7-2 to TRBJ1-4, with D unclear. CDR1 and CDR2 (germline): SGHTA, FQGNSA. The CDR3 totals 15 residues. Trimming shortened V by 5 bases and J by 5 bases, and 15 bases separated the two germline ends. CDR3 DNA sequence: TGTGCCAGCAGCCCAAGAGGATCGTGGAATGAAAAACTGTTTTTT. This codes for CASSPRGSWNEKLFF.

The rearrangement joins TRBV6-5 to TRBJ1-1; D remains unclear. The V end was cut by 6 bases, the J end by 7 bases, with 9 bases between. CDR3 length: 11 amino acids. Germline loops: CDR1 MNHEY, CDR2 SVGAGI. The CDR3 loop is CASRILFEAFF. The CDR3 nucleotides are TGTGCCAGCAGGATACTCTTTGAAGCTTTCTTT.

V and J are TRBV7-3 and TRBJ2-3, with D perhaps matching TRBD1 (5 bases). V was shortened by 1 base and J by 0 bases, with 8 bases between the two germline ends. The CDR3 sequence is 15 residues long. Germline CDR1 SGHTA, CDR2 FQGTGA. CDR3 sequence (DNA): TGTGCCAGCAGCTTAAGGGGCCGGAGCACAGATACGCAGTATTTT. Translating gives CASSLRGRSTDTQYF. The full variable domain, completed using reference TRBV7-3 and TRBJ2-3, is GAGVSQTPSNKVTEKGKYVELRCDPISGHTALYWYRQSLGQGPEFLIYFQGTGAADDSGLPNDRFFAVRPEGSVSTLKIQRTERGDSAVYLCASSLRGRSTDTQYFGPGTRLTVL.

The chain combines TRBV18 with TRBJ1-5; D uncertain. Trimming stripped 6 bases from V and 5 bases from J, with 14 bases between. Germline values: CDR1 KGHSH, CDR2 LQKENI. The length of the CDR3 is 14 residues. CDR3 protein: CASSQVLSYQPQHF. Written as DNA, the CDR3 is TGTGCCAGCTCCCAGGTGTTGTCCTATCAGCCCCAGCATTTT.